A selection of T cell receptor beta chains follows, all from one sample in a study of cytomegalovirus exposure and HLA in healthy donors. Measured with immunoSEQ multiplex PCR; TCRdb has only the in-frame clones, and not every one. The sample shows 220,000 or so clones, 70% to 85% of them seen only once. Input material: PBMCs. These receptors were obtained from a male donor in good health and CMV-seronegative. CDR3s include the opening cysteine and the closing phenylalanine or tryptophan. The order of the fields is D gene, J gene, clone size, V gene, CDR3 DNA, CDR3 protein. The D gene is left open where the match is weak. Clone size is shown for a subset of rows, as once, few, many or a class of expanded clone.

TRBD1,TRBJ1-2,-,TRBV6-6,TGTGCCAGCAGCTACTCTCGGACAGGGTATGGCTACACCTTC,CASSYSRTGYGYTF
-,TRBJ2-5,-,TRBV19,TGTGCCAGTAGTACGGTCTCAGGGCTAGAGACCCAGTACTTC,CASSTVSGLETQYF
-,TRBJ1-2,-,TRBV21-1,TGTGCCAGCAGCAAAGAGGAGGACAACTATGGCTACACCTTC,CASSKEEDNYGYTF
-,TRBJ2-5,-,TRBV14,TGTGCCAGCAGCCGACTCGGACTGGAGCAAGAGACCCAGTACTTC,CASSRLGLEQETQYF
-,TRBJ1-2,few,TRBV5-6,TGTGCCAGCAGCTTTCTACAGTCCTTACCCTATGGCTACACCTTC,CASSFLQSLPYGYTF
-,TRBJ1-1,-,TRBV19,TGTGCCAGTAGTAATGACCCGGGGGGGAACACTGAAGCTTTCTTT,CASSNDPGGNTEAFF
TRBD1,TRBJ1-2,few,TRBV6-4,TGTGCCAGCAGTGACTCGACAGGGGGCTGGGGAGGCTACACCTTC,CASSDSTGGWGGYTF
TRBD1,TRBJ2-2,-,TRBV27,TGTGCCAGCAGTGGGGGGACAGGGGGGAACACCGGGGAGCTGTTTTTT,CASSGGTGGNTGELFF
TRBD2,TRBJ2-5,-,TRBV27,TGTGCCAGCAGTTTCGCCGTGGGTGGCGGGAGCGGAGAGACCCAGTACTTC,CASSFAVGGGSGETQYF
-,TRBJ2-7,-,TRBV28,TGTGCCAGCAGTTTAGGAGGGGGCGGTCGGGAGCAGTACTTC,CASSLGGGGREQYF
TRBD1,TRBJ2-5,-,TRBV15,TGTGCCACCAGCAGAGATGGAGGACAGGGAGAGACCCAGTACTTC,CATSRDGGQGETQYF
TRBD1,TRBJ2-2,-,TRBV11-3,TGTGCCAGCAGCTTCGGGACAGGGAACACCGGGGAGCTGTTTTTT,CASSFGTGNTGELFF
-,TRBJ2-7,-,TRBV27,TGTGCCAGCAGGTCATGGGGGGACAGCTCCTACGAGCAGTACTTC,CASRSWGDSSYEQYF
TRBD2,TRBJ2-3,-,TRBV7-6,TGTGCCAGCAGCACAGGACATAACGGGAGGGATACGCAGTATTTT,CASSTGHNGRDTQYF
TRBD1,TRBJ1-5,-,TRBV2,TGTGCCAGCAGTGACCAGGGGGGAGGCAATCAGCCCCAGCATTTT,CASSDQGGGNQPQHF
TRBD1,TRBJ2-2,-,TRBV29-1,TGCAGCGTCGAACGGACAGGGGGCTACCCCGGGGAGCTGTTTTTT,CSVERTGGYPGELFF
TRBD2,TRBJ2-5,-,TRBV5-1,TGCGCCAGCAGCTTGGAGGCGGGAGCAACAGAGACCCAGTACTTC,CASSLEAGATETQYF
TRBD1,TRBJ1-3,few,TRBV28,TGTGCCAGCAGTCCCACCCGGTGGGGACAGGGTAAAAACACCATATATTTT,CASSPTRWGQGKNTIYF
-,TRBJ2-6,-,TRBV9,TGTGCCAGCAGGGGGGGTGGCTCTGGGGCCAACGTCCTGACTTTC,CASRGGGSGANVLTF
TRBD1,TRBJ2-4,-,TRBV28,TGTGCCAGCAGTTTGGGACAGGAGGGAGCCAAAAACATTCAGTACTTC,CASSLGQEGAKNIQYF
-,TRBJ1-1,-,TRBV6-6,TGTGCCAGCACCAAGGCCCGGGGGGGTCTAGCCCAGGCTTTCTTT,CASTKARGGLAQAFF
-,TRBJ2-5,few,TRBV10-3,TGTGCCATCAGTGACCTTAGGGGGACCGAGACCCAGTACTTC,CAISDLRGTETQYF
-,TRBJ2-7,-,TRBV6-6,TGTGCCAGCAGTTACTCGACGGGAGCTAAGGACGAGCAGTACTTC,CASSYSTGAKDEQYF
-,TRBJ1-4,-,TRBV2,TGTGCCGACGGAGCGGACGCCAAAACTAATGAAAAACTGTTTTTT,CADGADAKTNEKLFF
TRBD1,TRBJ2-1,-,TRBV18,TGTGCCAGCGCCCGGGACAGGGAACTTAATGAGCAGTTCTTC,CASARDRELNEQFF
-,TRBJ2-7,-,TRBV7-6,TGTGCCAGCAGCGCCGGTAGCGAGCAGTACTTC,CASSAGSEQYF
-,TRBJ2-1,-,TRBV19,TGTGCCAGTAGTATAGTGGGGGGGCTAGTTAATGAGCAGTTCTTC,CASSIVGGLVNEQFF
TRBD1,TRBJ2-7,-,TRBV28,TGTGCCACCGGGGAGGACAGGGCTTACTACGAGCAGTACTTC,CATGEDRAYYEQYF
-,TRBJ1-2,-,TRBV4-1,TGCGCCAGCAGCCAAGGGCGGAGGTCAGATAACTATGGCTACACCTTC,CASSQGRRSDNYGYTF
-,TRBJ1-6,-,TRBV9,TGTGCCAGCAGCCATCCAGGGAACGGTTCACCCCTCCACTTT,CASSHPGNGSPLHF
-,TRBJ2-7,few,TRBV6-5,TGTGCCAGCAGTTATGGCAGGCCGAGCTCCTACGAGCAGTACTTC,CASSYGRPSSYEQYF
TRBD1,TRBJ1-5,-,TRBV5-1,TGCGCCAGCAGCTTGACAGGGGCTGGGCAGCCCCAGCATTTT,CASSLTGAGQPQHF
TRBD2,TRBJ2-1,-,TRBV9,TGTGCCAGCAGCGTAGCCTCCAGGGCTAGCGGGAATTATGAGCAGTTCTTC,CASSVASRASGNYEQFF
TRBD2,TRBJ2-7,-,TRBV25-1,TGTGCCAGCAGAGGGACTAGCGGTTCCTACGAGCAGTACTTC,CASRGTSGSYEQYF
-,TRBJ2-6,-,TRBV28,TGTGCCAGCAGTTTACCGAGGGTCATCTCTGGGGCCAACGTCCTGACTTTC,CASSLPRVISGANVLTF
TRBD2,TRBJ2-1,-,TRBV7-3,TGTGCCAGCAGCTTAAGGTCCGGGACTAGCGGGATAAGGGACACGTATGAGCAGTTCTTC,CASSLRSGTSGIRDTYEQFF
-,TRBJ2-3,-,TRBV19,TGTGCCAGTAGAATCGGCACAGATACGCAGTATTTT,CASRIGTDTQYF
TRBD1,TRBJ1-4,few,TRBV7-2,TGTGCCAGCAGCCTCACCGGACAGGGCCGTAATGAAAAACTGTTTTTT,CASSLTGQGRNEKLFF
TRBD1,TRBJ1-3,-,TRBV19,TGTGCCAGTAGTACCCGGGACAGCTCTGGAAACACCATATATTTT,CASSTRDSSGNTIYF
TRBD2,TRBJ2-1,-,TRBV5-1,TGCGCCAGCAGTGGGACTAGCGGGAGGGCTGGTGAGCAGTTCTTC,CASSGTSGRAGEQFF
-,TRBJ1-5,-,TRBV18,TGTGCCAGCTCACCACAGGGGCGGAATAGCAATCAGCCCCAGCATTTT,CASSPQGRNSNQPQHF
-,TRBJ1-1,-,TRBV4-1,TGCGCCAGCAGCCAGGGCGTCGGGGGACCGAACACTGAAGCTTTCTTT,CASSQGVGGPNTEAFF
-,TRBJ2-7,-,TRBV27,TGTGCCAGCAGTTTTGGGATTTCGGGGTACGAGCAGTACTTC,CASSFGISGYEQYF